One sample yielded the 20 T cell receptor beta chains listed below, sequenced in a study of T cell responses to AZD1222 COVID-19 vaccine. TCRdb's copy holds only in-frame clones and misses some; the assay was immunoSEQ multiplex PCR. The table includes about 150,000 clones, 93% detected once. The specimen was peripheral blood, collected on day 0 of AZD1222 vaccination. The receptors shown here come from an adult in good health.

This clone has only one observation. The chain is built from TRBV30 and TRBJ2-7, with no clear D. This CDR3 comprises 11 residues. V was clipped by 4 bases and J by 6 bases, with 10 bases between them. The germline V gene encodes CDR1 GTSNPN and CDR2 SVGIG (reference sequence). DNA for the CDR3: TGTGCCTGGACGCCTGCGCGCGAGCAGTACTTC. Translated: CAWTPAREQYF.

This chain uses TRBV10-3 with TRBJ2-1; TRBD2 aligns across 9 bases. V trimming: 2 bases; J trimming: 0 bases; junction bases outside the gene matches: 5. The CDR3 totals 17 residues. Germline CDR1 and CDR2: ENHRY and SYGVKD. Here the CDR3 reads CAISESDSGSSYNEQFF. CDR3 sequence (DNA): TGTGCCATCAGTGAGAGTGATAGCGGGAGCTCCTACAATGAGCAGTTCTTC.

The CDR3 spells CASSPGTENQPQHF. The CDR3 DNA sequence: TGTGCCAGCTCACCAGGGACGGAGAATCAGCCCCAGCATTTT. The chain is built from TRBV18 and TRBJ1-5; possibly TRBD1 for D (5 bases). Germline V gene lookup returns CDR1 KGHSH and CDR2 LQKENI. This CDR3 comprises 14 residues. The V end was cut by 2 bases, the J end by 4 bases, with 9 bases between.

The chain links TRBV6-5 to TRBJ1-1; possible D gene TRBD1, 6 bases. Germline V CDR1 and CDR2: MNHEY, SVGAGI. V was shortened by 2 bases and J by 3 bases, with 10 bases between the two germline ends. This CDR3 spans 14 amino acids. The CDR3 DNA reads TGTGCCAGCAGTTACGCACAGGGTTACACTGAAGCTTTCTTT. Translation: CASSYAQGYTEAFF.

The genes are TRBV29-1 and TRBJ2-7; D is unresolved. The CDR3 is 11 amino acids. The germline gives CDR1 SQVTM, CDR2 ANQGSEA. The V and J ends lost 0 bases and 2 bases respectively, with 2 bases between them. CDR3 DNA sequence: TGCAGCGTTGAAGAGACCTACGAGCAGTACTTC. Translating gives CSVEETYEQYF.

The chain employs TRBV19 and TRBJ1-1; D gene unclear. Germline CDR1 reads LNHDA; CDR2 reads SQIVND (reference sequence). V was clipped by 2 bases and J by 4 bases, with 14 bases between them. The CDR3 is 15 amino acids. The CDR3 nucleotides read TGTGCCAGTAGTATAACGGGTGAGTCGGGCACTGAAGCTTTCTTT. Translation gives CASSITGESGTEAFF. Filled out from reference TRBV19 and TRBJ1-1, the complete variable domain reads DGGITQSPKYLFRKEGQNVTLSCEQNLNHDAMYWYRQDPGQGLRLIYYSQIVNDFQKGDIAEGYSVSREKKESFPLTVTSAQKNPTAFYLCASSITGESGTEAFFGQGTRLTVV.

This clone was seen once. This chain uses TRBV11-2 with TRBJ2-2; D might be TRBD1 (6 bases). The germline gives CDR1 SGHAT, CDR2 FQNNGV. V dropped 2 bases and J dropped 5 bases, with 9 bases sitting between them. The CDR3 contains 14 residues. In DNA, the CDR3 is TGTGCCAGCAGCTTACCCACAGGGACCGGGGAGCTGTTTTTT. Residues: CASSLPTGTGELFF.

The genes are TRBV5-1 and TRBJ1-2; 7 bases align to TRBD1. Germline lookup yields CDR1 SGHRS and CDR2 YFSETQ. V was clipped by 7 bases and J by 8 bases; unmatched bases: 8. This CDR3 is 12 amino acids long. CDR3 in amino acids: CASQGGRSGYTF. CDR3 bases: TGCGCCAGCCAGGGGGGTCGGTCCGGCTACACCTTC.

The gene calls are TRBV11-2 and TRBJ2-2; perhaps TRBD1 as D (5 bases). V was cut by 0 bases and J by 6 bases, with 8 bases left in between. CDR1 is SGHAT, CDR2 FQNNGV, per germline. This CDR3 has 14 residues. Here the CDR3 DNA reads TGTGCCAGCAGCTTAGACAGGGTGGCCGGGGAGCTGTTTTTT. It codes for CASSLDRVAGELFF.

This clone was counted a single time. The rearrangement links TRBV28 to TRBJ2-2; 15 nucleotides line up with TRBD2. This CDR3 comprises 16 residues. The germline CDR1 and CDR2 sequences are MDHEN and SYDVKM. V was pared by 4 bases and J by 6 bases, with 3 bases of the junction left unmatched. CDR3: CASSSGLAGGPGELFF. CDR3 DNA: TGTGCCAGCAGTTCCGGACTAGCGGGAGGGCCCGGGGAGCTGTTTTTT.

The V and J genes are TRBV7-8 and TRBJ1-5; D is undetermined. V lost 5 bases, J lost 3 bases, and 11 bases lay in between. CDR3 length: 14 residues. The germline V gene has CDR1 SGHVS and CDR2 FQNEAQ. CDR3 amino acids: CASSARGYNQPQHF. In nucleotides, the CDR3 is TGTGCCAGCAGCGCCCGGGGTTACAATCAGCCCCAGCATTTT.

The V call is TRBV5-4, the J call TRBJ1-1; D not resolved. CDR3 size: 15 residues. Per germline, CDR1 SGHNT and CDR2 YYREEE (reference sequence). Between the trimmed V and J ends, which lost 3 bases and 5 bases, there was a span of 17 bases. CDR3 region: CASSSTYVAGTEAFF. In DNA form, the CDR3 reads TGTGCCAGCAGCTCCACCTACGTGGCGGGGACTGAAGCTTTCTTT.

Here the CDR3 reads CAWSETGADTQYF. CDR3 in DNA: TGTGCCTGGAGTGAAACAGGGGCAGATACGCAGTATTTT. The chain recombines TRBV30 with TRBJ2-3; 7 bases agree with TRBD1. Germline V gene sequence: CDR1 GTSNPN, CDR2 SVGIG (reference sequence). The junction had 2 bases not matched to a gene; V was cut back by 1 base and J by 4 bases. The CDR3 sequence is 13 residues long. Looking up the rest from reference TRBV30 and TRBJ2-3 gives the full variable domain: SQTIHQWPATLVQPVGSPLSLECTVEGTSNPNLYWYRQAAGRGLQLLFYSVGIGQISSEVPQNLSASRPQDRQFILSSKKLLLSDSGFYLCAWSETGADTQYFGPGTRLTVL.

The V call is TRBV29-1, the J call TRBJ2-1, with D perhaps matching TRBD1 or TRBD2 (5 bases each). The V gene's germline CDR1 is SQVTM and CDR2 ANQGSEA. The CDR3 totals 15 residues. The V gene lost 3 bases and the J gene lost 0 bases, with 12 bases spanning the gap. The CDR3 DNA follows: TGCAGCGTTGAGCCGGCAGGGAGCTCCTACAATGAGCAGTTCTTC. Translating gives CSVEPAGSSYNEQFF.

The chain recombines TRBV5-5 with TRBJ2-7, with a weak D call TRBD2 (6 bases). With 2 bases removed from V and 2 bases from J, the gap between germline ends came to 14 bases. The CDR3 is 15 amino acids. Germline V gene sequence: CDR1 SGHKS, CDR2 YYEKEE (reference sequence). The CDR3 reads CASSFHRRVPYEQYF. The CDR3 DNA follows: TGTGCCAGCAGCTTCCATAGGAGGGTTCCCTACGAGCAGTACTTC.

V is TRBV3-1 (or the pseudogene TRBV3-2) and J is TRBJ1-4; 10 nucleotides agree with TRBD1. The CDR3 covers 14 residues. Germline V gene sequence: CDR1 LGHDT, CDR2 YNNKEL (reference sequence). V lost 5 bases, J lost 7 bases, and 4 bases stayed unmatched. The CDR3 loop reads CASSSDRGREKLFF. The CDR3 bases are TGTGCCAGCAGCTCTGACAGGGGGCGTGAAAAACTGTTTTTT.

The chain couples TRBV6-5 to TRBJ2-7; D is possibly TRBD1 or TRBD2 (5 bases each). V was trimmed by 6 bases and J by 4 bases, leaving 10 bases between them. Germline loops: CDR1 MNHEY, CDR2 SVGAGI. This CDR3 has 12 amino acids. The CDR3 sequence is CASRPGPYEQYF. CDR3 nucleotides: TGTGCCAGCAGGCCGGGACCTTACGAGCAGTACTTC.

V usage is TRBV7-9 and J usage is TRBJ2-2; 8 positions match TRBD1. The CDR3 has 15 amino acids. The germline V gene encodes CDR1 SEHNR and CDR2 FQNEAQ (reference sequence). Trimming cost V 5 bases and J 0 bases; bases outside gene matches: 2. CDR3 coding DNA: TGTGCCAGCAGCAGGGACAGGTCGAACACCGGGGAGCTGTTTTTT. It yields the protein CASSRDRSNTGELFF.

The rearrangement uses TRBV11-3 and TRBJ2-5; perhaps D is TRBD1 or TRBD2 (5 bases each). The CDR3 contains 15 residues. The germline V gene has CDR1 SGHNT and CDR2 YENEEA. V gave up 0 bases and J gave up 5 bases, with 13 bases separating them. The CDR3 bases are TGTGCCAGCAGCTTAGAAGCAGGGTCGGGGGAGACCCAGTACTTC. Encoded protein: CASSLEAGSGETQYF. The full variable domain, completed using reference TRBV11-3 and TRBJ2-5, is EAGVVQSPRYKIIEKKQPVAFWCNPISGHNTLYWYLQNLGQGPELLIRYENEEAVDDSQLPKDRFSAERLKGVDSTLKIQPAELGDSAVYLCASSLEAGSGETQYFGPGTRLLVL.

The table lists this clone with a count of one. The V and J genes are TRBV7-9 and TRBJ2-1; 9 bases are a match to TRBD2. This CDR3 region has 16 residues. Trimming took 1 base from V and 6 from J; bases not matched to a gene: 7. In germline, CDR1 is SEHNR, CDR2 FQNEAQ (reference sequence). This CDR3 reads CASSLEEASGANEQFF. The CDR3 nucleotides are TGTGCCAGCAGCTTAGAGGAGGCTAGCGGGGCCAATGAGCAGTTCTTC.